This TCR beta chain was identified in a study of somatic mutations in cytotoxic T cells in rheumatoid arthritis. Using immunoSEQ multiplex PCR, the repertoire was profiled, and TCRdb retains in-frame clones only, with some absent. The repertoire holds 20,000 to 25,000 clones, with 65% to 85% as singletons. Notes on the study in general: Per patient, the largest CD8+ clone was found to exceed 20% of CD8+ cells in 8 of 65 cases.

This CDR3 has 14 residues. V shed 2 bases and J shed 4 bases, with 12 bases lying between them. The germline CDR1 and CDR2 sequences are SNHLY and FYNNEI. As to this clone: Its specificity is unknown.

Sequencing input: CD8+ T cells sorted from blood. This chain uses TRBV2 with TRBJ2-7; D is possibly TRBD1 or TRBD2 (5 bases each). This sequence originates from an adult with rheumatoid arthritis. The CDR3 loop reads CASSERGVGYEQYF. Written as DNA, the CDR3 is TGTGCCAGCAGTGAAAGGGGAGTCGGGTACGAGCAGTACTTC.